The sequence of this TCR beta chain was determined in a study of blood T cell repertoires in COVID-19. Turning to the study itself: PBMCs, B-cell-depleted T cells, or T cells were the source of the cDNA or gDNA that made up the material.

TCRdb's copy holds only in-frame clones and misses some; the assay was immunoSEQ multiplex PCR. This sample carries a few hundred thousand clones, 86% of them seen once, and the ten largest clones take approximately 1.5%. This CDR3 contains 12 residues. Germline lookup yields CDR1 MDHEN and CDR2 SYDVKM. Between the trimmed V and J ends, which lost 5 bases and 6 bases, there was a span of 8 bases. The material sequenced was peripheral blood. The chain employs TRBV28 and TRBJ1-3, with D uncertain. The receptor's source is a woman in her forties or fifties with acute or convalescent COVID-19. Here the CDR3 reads CASSPLLNTIYF. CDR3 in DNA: TGTGCCAGCAGTCCATTACTAAACACCATATATTTT.